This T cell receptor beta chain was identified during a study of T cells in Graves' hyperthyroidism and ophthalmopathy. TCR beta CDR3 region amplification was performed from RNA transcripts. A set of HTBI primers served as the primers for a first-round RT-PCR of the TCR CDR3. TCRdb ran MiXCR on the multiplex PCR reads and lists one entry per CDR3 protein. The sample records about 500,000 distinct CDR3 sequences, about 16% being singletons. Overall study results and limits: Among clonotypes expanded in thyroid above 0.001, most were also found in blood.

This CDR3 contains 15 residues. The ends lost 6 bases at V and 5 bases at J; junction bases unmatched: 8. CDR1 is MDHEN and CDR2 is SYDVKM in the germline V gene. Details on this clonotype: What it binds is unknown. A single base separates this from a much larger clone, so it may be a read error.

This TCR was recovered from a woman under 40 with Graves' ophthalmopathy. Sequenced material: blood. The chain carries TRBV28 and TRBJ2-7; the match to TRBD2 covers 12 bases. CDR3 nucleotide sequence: TGTGCCAGCAGCATCCTAGCGGGAGGGGATAACGAGCAGTACTTC. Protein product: CASSILAGGDNEQYF.